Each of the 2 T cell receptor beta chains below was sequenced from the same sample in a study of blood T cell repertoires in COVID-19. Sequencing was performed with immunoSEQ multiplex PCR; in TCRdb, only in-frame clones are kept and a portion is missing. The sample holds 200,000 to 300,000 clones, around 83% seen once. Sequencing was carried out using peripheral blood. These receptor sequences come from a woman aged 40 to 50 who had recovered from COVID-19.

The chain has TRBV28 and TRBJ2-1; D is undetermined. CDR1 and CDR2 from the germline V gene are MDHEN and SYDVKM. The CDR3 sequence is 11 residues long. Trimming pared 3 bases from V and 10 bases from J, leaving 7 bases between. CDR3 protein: CASSLTEEQFF. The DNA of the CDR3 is TGTGCCAGCAGTTTGACTGAAGAGCAGTTCTTC. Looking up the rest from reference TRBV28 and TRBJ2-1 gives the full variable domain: DVKVTQSSRYLVKRTGEKVFLECVQDMDHENMFWYRQDPGLGLRLIYFSYDVKMKEKGDIPEGYSVSREKKERFSLILESASTNQTSMYLCASSLTEEQFFGPGTRLTVL.

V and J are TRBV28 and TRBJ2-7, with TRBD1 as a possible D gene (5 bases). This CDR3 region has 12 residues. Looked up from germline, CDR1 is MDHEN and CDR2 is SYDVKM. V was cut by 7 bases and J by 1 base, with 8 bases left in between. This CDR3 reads CASTQGSYEQYF. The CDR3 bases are TGTGCCAGCACTCAGGGTTCCTACGAGCAGTACTTC.